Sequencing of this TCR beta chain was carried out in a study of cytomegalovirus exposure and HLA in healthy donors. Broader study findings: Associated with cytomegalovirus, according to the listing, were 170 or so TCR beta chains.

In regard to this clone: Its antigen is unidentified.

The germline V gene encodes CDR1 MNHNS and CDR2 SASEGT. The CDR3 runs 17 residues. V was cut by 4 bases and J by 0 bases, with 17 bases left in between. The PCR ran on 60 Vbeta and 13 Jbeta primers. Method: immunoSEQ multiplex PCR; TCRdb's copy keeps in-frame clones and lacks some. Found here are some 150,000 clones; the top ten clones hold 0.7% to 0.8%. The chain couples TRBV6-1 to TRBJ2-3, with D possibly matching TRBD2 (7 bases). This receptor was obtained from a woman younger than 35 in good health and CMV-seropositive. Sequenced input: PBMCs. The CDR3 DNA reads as TGTGCCAGCAGTGGTCTAGCGGAGAGGGGGAGCACAGATACGCAGTATTTT. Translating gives CASSGLAERGSTDTQYF.